This T cell receptor beta chain was profiled in a study of blood T cell repertoires in COVID-19. About the research overall: Material from acute and convalescent COVID-19 was sourced from the United States, Italy and Spain. In each case, the material was cDNA or gDNA derived from T cells, B-cell-depleted T cells, or PBMCs.

This clone came up a few times. CDR1 is SGHTA and CDR2 is FQGNSA in the germline V gene. Trimming cost V 1 base and J 4 bases; bases outside gene matches: 7. This CDR3 has 16 amino acids. As originally analysed: Amplified reference gene primers provided the basis for estimating nucleated cell counts. The assay was immunoSEQ multiplex PCR, and TCRdb's table has in-frame clones only and misses some. D and trimming were read from the DNA, whereas the V and J calls and clone size are those reported in that table. Of about 200,000 clones in the sample, about 88% are singletons; the top ten hold about 6.6%.

The sequence came from a woman aged 40 to 50 who had recovered from COVID-19. The chain has TRBV7-2 and TRBJ2-3; 8 positions match TRBD1. Sequences were obtained from peripheral blood. The CDR3 nucleotides are TGTGCCAGCAGCTTAGATAGGTCAGGGGGCGCAGATACGCAGTATTTT. Its protein product is CASSLDRSGGADTQYF.